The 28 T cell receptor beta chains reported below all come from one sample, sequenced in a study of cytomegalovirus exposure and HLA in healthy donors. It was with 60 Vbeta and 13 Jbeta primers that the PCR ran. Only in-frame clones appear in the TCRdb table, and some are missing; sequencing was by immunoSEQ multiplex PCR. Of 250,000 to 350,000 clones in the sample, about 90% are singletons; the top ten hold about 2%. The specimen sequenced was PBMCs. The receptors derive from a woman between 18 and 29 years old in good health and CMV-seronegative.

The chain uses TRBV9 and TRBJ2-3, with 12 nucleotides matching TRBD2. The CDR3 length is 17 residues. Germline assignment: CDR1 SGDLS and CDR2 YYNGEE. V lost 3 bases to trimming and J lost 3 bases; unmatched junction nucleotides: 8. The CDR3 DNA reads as TGTGCCAGCAGCGAGGCGGGAGGGACTAGCGGGACAGATACGCAGTATTTT. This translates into CASSEAGGTSGTDTQYF.

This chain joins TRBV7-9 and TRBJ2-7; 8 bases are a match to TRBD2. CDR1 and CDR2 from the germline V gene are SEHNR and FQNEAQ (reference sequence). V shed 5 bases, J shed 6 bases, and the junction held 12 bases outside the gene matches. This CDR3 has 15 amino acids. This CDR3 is CASSVRSGGPFEQYF. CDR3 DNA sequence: TGTGCCAGCAGCGTAAGAAGCGGGGGTCCCTTCGAGCAGTACTTC.

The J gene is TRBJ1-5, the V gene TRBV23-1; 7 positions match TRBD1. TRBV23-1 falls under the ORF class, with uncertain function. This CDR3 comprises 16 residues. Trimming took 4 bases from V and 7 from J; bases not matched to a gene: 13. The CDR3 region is CASSRPEDRPGQPQHF. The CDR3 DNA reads TGCGCCAGCAGTCGCCCGGAGGACAGGCCCGGACAGCCCCAGCATTTT.

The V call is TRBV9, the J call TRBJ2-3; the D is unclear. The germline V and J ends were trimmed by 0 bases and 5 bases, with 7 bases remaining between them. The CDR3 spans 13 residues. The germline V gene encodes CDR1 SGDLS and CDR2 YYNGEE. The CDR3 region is CASSVDLEDTQYF. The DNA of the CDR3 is TGTGCCAGCAGCGTAGATCTAGAAGATACGCAGTATTTT. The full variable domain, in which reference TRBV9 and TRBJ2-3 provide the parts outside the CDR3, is DSGVTQTPKHLITATGQRVTLRCSPRSGDLSVYWYQQSLDQGLQFLIQYYNGEERAKGNILERFSAQQFPDLHSELNLSSLELGDSALYFCASSVDLEDTQYFGPGTRLTVL.

CDR3 sequence: CSVEVMANPLGYTF. CDR3 DNA sequence: TGCAGCGTTGAAGTTATGGCCAATCCCCTCGGCTACACCTTC. This rearrangement joins TRBV29-1 to TRBJ1-2; no firm D call. The CDR3 totals 14 residues. The V gene's germline CDR1 is SQVTM and CDR2 ANQGSEA. The germline V and J ends were trimmed by 1 base and 8 bases, with 17 bases remaining between them.

Here the CDR3 reads CASSYDSSTDTQYF. The DNA of the CDR3 is TGTGCCAGCAGTTACGACTCCAGCACAGATACGCAGTATTTT. V usage is TRBV6-5 and J usage is TRBJ2-3, with D uncertain. Germline CDR1 and CDR2: MNHEY and SVGAGI. The CDR3 is 14 residues long. V shed 2 bases and J shed 0 bases, with 6 bases lying between them.

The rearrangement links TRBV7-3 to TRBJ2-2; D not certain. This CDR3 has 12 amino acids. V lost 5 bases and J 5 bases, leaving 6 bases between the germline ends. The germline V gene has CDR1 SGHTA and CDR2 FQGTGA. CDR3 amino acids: CASSLRTGELFF. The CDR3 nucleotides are TGTGCCAGCAGCCTCAGGACCGGGGAGCTGTTTTTT.

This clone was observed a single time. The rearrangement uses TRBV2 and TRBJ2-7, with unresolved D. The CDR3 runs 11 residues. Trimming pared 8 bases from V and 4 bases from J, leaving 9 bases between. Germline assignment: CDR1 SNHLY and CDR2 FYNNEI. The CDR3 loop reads CASQFLYEQYF. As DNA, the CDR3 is TGTGCCAGCCAGTTTTTATACGAGCAGTACTTC.

CDR3 sequence reads: CASSYSGTGAFEQYF. The CDR3, as DNA: TGTGCCAGCAGTTACTCCGGGACAGGGGCATTCGAGCAGTACTTC. The genes are TRBV6-6 and TRBJ2-7; 10 bases are shared with TRBD1. The germline CDR1 and CDR2 sequences are MNHNY and SVGAGI (reference sequence). V was pared by 0 bases and J by 6 bases, with 5 bases of the junction left unmatched. The CDR3 covers 15 residues.

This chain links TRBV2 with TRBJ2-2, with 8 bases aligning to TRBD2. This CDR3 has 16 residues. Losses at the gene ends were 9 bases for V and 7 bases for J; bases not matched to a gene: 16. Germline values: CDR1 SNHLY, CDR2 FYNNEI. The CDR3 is CARRTGGGTLGGELFF. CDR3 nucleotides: TGTGCCAGACGGACTGGCGGGGGGACCTTAGGCGGGGAGCTGTTTTTT.

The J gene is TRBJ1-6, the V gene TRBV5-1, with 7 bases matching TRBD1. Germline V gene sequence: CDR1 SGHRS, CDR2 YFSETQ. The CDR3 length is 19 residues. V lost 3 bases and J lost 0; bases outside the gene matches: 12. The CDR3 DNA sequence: TGCGCCAGCAGCTACTTGGGACAGATCGGAAGCTCCTATAATTCACCCCTCCACTTT. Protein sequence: CASSYLGQIGSSYNSPLHF.

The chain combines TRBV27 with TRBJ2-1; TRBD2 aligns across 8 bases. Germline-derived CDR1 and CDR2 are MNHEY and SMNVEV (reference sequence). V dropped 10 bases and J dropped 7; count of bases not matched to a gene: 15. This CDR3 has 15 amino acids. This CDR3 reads CATNPLAAGGNEQFF. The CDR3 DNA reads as TGTGCCACCAATCCCTTGGCGGCGGGGGGTAATGAGCAGTTCTTC.

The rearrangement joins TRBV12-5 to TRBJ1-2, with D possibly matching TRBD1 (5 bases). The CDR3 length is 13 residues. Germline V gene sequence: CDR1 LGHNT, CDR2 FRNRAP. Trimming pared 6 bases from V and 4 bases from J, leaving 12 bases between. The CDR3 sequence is CASGGLESYGYTF. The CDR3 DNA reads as TGTGCTAGTGGGGGACTTGAGTCCTATGGCTACACCTTC. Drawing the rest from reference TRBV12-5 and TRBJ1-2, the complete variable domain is DARVTQTPRHKVTEMGQEVTMRCQPILGHNTVFWYRQTMMQGLELLAYFRNRAPLDDSGMPKDRFSAEMPDATLATLKIQPSEPRDSAVYFCASGGLESYGYTFGSGTRLTVV.

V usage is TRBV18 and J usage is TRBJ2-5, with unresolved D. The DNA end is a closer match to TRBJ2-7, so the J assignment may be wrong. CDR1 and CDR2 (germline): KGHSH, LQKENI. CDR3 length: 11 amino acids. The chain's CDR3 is CASSPAYEQYF. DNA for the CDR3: TGTGCCAGCTCACCAGCCTACGAGCAGTACTTC.

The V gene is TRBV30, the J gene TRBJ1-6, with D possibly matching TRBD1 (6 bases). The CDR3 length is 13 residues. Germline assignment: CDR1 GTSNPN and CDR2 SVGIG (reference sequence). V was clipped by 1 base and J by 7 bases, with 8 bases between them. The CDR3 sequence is CAWSATGNSPLHF. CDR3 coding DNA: TGTGCCTGGAGTGCGACAGGAAATTCACCCCTCCACTTT.

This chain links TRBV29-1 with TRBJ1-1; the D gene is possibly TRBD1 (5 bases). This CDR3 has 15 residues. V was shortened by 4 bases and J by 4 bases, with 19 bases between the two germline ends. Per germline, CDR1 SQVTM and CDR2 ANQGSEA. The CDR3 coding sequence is TGCAGCGTTGGGCAGGGCACTATCCCCAGCACTGAAGCTTTCTTT. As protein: CSVGQGTIPSTEAFF.

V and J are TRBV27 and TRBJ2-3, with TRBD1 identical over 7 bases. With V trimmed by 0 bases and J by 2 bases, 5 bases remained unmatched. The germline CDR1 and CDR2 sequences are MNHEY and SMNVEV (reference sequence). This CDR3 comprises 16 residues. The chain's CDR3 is CASSLSGDSLTDTQYF. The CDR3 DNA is TGTGCCAGCAGTTTATCAGGGGACAGCCTCACAGATACGCAGTATTTT.

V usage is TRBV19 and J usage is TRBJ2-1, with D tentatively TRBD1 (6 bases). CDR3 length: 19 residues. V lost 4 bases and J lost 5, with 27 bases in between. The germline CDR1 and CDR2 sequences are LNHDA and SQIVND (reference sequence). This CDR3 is CASSRLPSITGLRDNEQFF. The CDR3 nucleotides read TGTGCCAGTAGTAGGCTCCCAAGTATTACAGGGCTACGAGACAATGAGCAGTTCTTC. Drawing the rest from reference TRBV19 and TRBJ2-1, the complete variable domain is DGGITQSPKYLFRKEGQNVTLSCEQNLNHDAMYWYRQDPGQGLRLIYYSQIVNDFQKGDIAEGYSVSREKKESFPLTVTSAQKNPTAFYLCASSRLPSITGLRDNEQFFGPGTRLTVL.

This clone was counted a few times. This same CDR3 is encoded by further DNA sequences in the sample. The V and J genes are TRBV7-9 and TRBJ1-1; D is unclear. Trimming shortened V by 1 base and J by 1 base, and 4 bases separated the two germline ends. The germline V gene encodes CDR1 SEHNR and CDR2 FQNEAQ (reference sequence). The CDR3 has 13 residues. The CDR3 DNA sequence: TGTGCCAGCAGCTTAGTGGCGAACACTGAAGCTTTCTTT. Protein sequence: CASSLVANTEAFF.

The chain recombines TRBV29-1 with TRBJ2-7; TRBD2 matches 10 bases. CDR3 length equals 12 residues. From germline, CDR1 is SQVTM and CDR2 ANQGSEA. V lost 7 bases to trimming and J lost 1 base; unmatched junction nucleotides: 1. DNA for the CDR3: TGCAGCGGGACTAGCGGTTCCTACGAGCAGTACTTC. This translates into CSGTSGSYEQYF.

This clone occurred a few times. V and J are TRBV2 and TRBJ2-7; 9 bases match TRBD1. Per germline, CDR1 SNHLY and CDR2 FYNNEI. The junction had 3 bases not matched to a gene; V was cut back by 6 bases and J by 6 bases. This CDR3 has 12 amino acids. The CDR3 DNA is TGTGCCAGCAGCCGGACAGGGGTCGAGCAGTACTTC. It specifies CASSRTGVEQYF.

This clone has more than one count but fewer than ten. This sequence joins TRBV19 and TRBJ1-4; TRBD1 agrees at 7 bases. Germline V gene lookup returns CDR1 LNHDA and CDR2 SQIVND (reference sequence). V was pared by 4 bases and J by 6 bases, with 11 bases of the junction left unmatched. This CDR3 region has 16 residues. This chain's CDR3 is CASSTLSGQTHEKLFF. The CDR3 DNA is TGTGCCAGTAGTACCCTCTCGGGACAGACCCATGAAAAACTGTTTTTT.

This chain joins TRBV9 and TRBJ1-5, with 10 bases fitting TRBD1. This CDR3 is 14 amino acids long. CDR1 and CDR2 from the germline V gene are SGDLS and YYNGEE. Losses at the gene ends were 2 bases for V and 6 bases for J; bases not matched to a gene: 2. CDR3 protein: CASSVGQGGQPQHF. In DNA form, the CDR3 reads TGTGCCAGCAGCGTCGGACAGGGGGGTCAGCCCCAGCATTTT.

CDR3 region: CASSLFPGHTDTQYF. The CDR3 DNA is TGCGCCAGCAGCTTGTTCCCAGGGCACACAGATACGCAGTATTTT. J is TRBJ2-3 and V is TRBV5-1; possible D gene TRBD1, 5 bases. V lost 1 base, J lost 2 bases, and 11 bases lay in between. Germline V gene data show CDR1 as SGHRS and CDR2 as YFSETQ. This CDR3 region has 15 residues.

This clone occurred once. This CDR3 reads CASTQGGGHYGYTF. The CDR3 coding sequence is TGTGCCAGCACCCAAGGGGGGGGTCACTATGGCTACACCTTC. The V call is TRBV6-5, the J call TRBJ1-2, with D perhaps TRBD1 (6 bases). The V end lost 7 bases, the J end lost 3 bases, and 15 bases lay between the germline ends. The CDR3 loop spans 14 amino acids. The germline CDR1 and CDR2 sequences are MNHEY and SVGAGI.

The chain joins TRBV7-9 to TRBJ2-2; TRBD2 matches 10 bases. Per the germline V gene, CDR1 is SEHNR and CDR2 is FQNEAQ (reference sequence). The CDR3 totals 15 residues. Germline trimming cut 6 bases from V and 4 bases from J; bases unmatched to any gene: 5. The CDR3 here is CASRPTSGATGELFF. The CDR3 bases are TGTGCCAGCAGACCCACTAGCGGGGCCACCGGGGAGCTGTTTTTT.

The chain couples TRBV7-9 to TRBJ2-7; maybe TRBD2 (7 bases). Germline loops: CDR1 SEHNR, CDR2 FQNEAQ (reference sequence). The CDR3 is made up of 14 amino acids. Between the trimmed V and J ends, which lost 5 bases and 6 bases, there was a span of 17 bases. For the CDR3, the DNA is TGTGCCAGCAGCCCTGAAGGGGGGGCTGGCGAGCAGTACTTC. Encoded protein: CASSPEGGAGEQYF.

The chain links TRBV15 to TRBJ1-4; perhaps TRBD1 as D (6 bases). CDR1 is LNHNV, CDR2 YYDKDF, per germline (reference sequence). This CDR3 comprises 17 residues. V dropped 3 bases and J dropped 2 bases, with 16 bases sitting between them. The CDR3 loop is CATSRLTGSITNEKLFF. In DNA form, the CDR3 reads TGTGCCACCAGCAGGCTAACAGGGTCTATTACTAATGAAAAACTGTTTTTT.